These 15 T cell receptor beta chains came from one sample sequenced in a study of T-cell memory formation after mild COVID-19 (dated by TCRdb to the early 2020s). Receptor libraries were prepared by 5' RACE. Instrument on record: Illumina NovaSeq 6000. TCRdb reprocessing: public reads trimmed at Q25 with fastp, clones called with MiXCR, in-frame beta chains kept. A single entry per CDR3 protein holds the most common genes and DNA from its merged rows. This sample is represented by tens of thousands of distinct CDR3 sequences; around 15% of them were singletons. Under 35% of the sample lies in the top ten. Sequenced input: PBMCs or a T cell subset sorted from them (not recorded which). The receptor source for this set is an adult woman who had mild COVID-19 (a few samples of this study predate the infection). The sample titles of this study are shuffled in the database, so cell type and time point are left out; the donor was told from shared clones.

The chain is built from TRBV4-1 and TRBJ1-2; no definite D call. CDR3 length equals 13 residues. V gave up 0 bases and J gave up 5 bases, with 7 bases separating them. CDR1 is MGHRA, CDR2 YSYEKL, per germline. The CDR3, as DNA: TGCGCCAGCAGCCAAGATATACAGTATGGCTACACCTTC. The encoded protein is CASSQDIQYGYTF.

In its sample, this clonotype was seen a few times. The genes are TRBV7-9 and TRBJ2-7; the D gene is possibly TRBD2 (5 bases). The germline V and J ends were trimmed by 1 base and 7 bases, with 14 bases remaining between them. Germline CDR1 SEHNR, CDR2 FQNEAQ (reference sequence). The CDR3 has 14 amino acids. CDR3 protein: CASSLGDLPGEQYF. In DNA form, the CDR3 reads TGTGCCAGCAGCTTAGGAGACCTCCCGGGAGAGCAGTACTTC.

This clonotype has a count of ten or more. In DNA, the CDR3 is TGTGCCAGCAGTGGCGTGCAGGGGGCTATCCACGAGCAGTACTTC. Translating it yields CASSGVQGAIHEQYF. V gene TRBV9 combines with J gene TRBJ2-7; 8 bases fit TRBD1. From germline, CDR1 is SGDLS and CDR2 YYNGEE. Trimming cost V 5 bases and J 5 bases; bases outside gene matches: 12. The CDR3 covers 15 residues.

This clonotype was seen only a few times. The genes are TRBV24-1 and TRBJ2-2, with D hard to call. Looked up from germline, CDR1 is KGHDR and CDR2 is SFDVKD. This CDR3 region has 15 residues. V was trimmed by 4 bases and J by 3 bases, leaving 11 bases between them. Here the CDR3 reads CATSEGSMDTGELFF. CDR3 DNA: TGTGCCACCAGTGAAGGGTCTATGGACACCGGGGAGCTGTTTTTT.

This clonotype was counted only a few times. CDR3 in DNA: TGTGCCTGGAGTGGGGGGTACGAGCAGTACTTC. This translates into CAWSGGYEQYF. This chain uses TRBV30 with TRBJ2-7; D may match TRBD1 or TRBD2 (5 bases each). Germline V gene sequence: CDR1 GTSNPN, CDR2 SVGIG (reference sequence). V lost 1 base and J 4 bases, leaving 5 bases between the germline ends. This CDR3 has 11 amino acids.

V is TRBV2 and J is TRBJ2-5, with 7 nucleotides matching TRBD1. The CDR3 length is 15 residues. Germline values: CDR1 SNHLY, CDR2 FYNNEI. Trimming took 2 bases from V and 2 from J; bases not matched to a gene: 5. The CDR3 is CASSETGASQETQYF. Here the CDR3 DNA reads TGTGCCAGCAGTGAAACAGGGGCCTCTCAAGAGACCCAGTACTTC.

This clonotype was detected only a few times. The chain is built from TRBV7-2 and TRBJ1-5; 10 positions agree with TRBD1. The germline V gene has CDR1 SGHTA and CDR2 FQGNSA. V gave up 3 bases and J gave up 5 bases; unmatched junction bases: 1. The CDR3 is 14 residues long. CDR3 region: CASSLGTGDQPQHF. The CDR3 region has the DNA TGTGCCAGCAGCTTGGGGACAGGGGATCAGCCCCAGCATTTT.

The chain has TRBV12-3 or TRBV12-4 and TRBJ2-7; the D is unclear. The CDR3 sequence is 13 residues long. V dropped 4 bases and J dropped 9 bases, with 16 bases sitting between them. CDR3 DNA: TGTGCCAGCAGTTATATTAGCTCTGTCGGGCAGTACTTC. Translating gives CASSYISSVGQYF.

Notes on this clonotype: At one boundary the junction diverges from the germline segment, which might be a read error. This rearrangement joins TRBV12-3 or TRBV12-4 to TRBJ1-1; TRBD1 matches 11 bases. This CDR3 is 15 amino acids long. The CDR3 is CASSQGTGGGTEALF. The CDR3, as DNA: TGTGCCAGCAGTCAAGGGACAGGGGGGGGTACTGAAGCTTTATTT.

This clonotype was detected a few times. The V and J genes are TRBV9 and TRBJ2-7, with 11 bases identical to TRBD1. This CDR3 comprises 15 residues. The germline gives CDR1 SGDLS, CDR2 YYNGEE. Trimming took 4 bases from V and 2 from J; bases not matched to a gene: 5. CDR3 in amino acids: CASSLRDRGTYEQYF. The CDR3, as DNA: TGTGCCAGCAGCCTACGGGACAGGGGGACCTACGAGCAGTACTTC. The complete variable domain, with remaining parts taken from reference TRBV9 and TRBJ2-7, reads DSGVTQTPKHLITATGQRVTLRCSPRSGDLSVYWYQQSLDQGLQFLIQYYNGEERAKGNILERFSAQQFPDLHSELNLSSLELGDSALYFCASSLRDRGTYEQYFGPGTRLTVT.

V usage is TRBV7-9 and J usage is TRBJ2-7; TRBD1 matches 7 bases. The length of the CDR3 is 15 residues. J was trimmed by 0 bases and V by 5 bases; bases with no gene match: 7. Per germline, CDR1 SEHNR and CDR2 FQNEAQ (reference sequence). The CDR3 reads CASSPGDRPSYEQYF. The CDR3 DNA sequence: TGTGCCAGCAGCCCAGGGGACAGACCCTCCTACGAGCAGTACTTC.

The chain recombines TRBV12-3 or TRBV12-4 with TRBJ2-7, with D tentatively TRBD2 (5 bases). The ends were cut back, 1 base at V and 4 bases at J, with 8 bases in the middle. The length of the CDR3 is 13 residues. CDR3 DNA: TGTGCCAGCAGTTTAGTAGGCGGGTACGAGCAGTACTTC. This codes for CASSLVGGYEQYF.

V usage is TRBV15 and J usage is TRBJ2-7; possibly TRBD2 for D (6 bases). Trimming shortened V by 8 bases and J by 0 bases, and 8 bases separated the two germline ends. The CDR3 consists of 12 residues. Germline CDR1 LNHNV, CDR2 YYDKDF (reference sequence). The CDR3 region is CATGGVSYEQYF. Written as DNA, the CDR3 is TGTGCCACCGGAGGGGTCTCCTACGAGCAGTACTTC. Combining the CDR3 with reference TRBV15 and TRBJ2-7 gives the whole variable domain DAMVIQNPRYQVTQFGKPVTLSCSQTLNHNVMYWYQQKSSQAPKLLFHYYDKDFNNEADTPDNFQSRRPNTSFCFLDIRSPGLGDTAMYLCATGGVSYEQYFGPGTRLTVT.

The CDR3 protein is CASSLLPVSYEQYF. In DNA form, the CDR3 reads TGCGCCAGCAGCCTCCTCCCCGTCTCCTACGAGCAGTACTTC. The J gene is TRBJ2-7, the V gene TRBV4-1, with unresolved D. The CDR3 consists of 14 residues. From germline, CDR1 is MGHRA and CDR2 YSYEKL. V lost 4 bases, J lost 0 bases, and 10 bases lay in between.

This clonotype has just a few counts. The CDR3 DNA reads TGTGCCAGCAGCCGAGCGGACAGGGGCTACGAGCAGTACTTC. This codes for CASSRADRGYEQYF. The chain couples TRBV7-6 to TRBJ2-7; TRBD1 matches at 9 bases. The CDR3 runs to 14 residues. Germline V gene sequence: CDR1 SGHVS, CDR2 FNYEAQ. V lost 5 bases to trimming and J lost 3 bases; unmatched junction nucleotides: 5. The full variable domain, completed using reference TRBV7-6 and TRBJ2-7, is GAGVSQSPRYKVTKRGQDVALRCDPISGHVSLYWYRQALGQGPEFLTYFNYEAQQDKSGLPNDRFSAERPEGSISTLTIQRTEQRDSAMYRCASSRADRGYEQYFGPGTRLTVT.